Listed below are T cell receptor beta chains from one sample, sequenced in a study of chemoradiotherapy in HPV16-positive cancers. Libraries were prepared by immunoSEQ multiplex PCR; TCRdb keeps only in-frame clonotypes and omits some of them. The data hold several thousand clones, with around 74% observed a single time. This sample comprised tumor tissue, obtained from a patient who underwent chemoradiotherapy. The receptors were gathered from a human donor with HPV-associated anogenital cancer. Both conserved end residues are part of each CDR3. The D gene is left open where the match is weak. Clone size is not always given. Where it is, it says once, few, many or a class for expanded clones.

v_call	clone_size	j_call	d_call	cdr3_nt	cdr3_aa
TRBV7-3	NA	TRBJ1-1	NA	TGTGCCAGCAGCTTACCTGGGGGGGTGGACACTGAAGCTTTCTTT	CASSLPGGVDTEAFF
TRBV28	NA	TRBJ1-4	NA	TGTGCCAGCAGTTTATTTCCGCAGCAGGGGAAAAAACTGTTTTTT	CASSLFPQQGKKLFF
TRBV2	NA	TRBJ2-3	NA	TGTGCCAGCAGTGAAGGAACGGGGCCCACAGATACGCAGTATTTT	CASSEGTGPTDTQYF
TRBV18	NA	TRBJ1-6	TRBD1	TGTGCCAGCTCACTGGAAACAGGGGTGAATTCACCCCTCCACTTT	CASSLETGVNSPLHF
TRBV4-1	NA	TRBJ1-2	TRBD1	TGCGCCAGCAGCCAGAACAGGGGGCGCAACTATGGCTACACCTTC	CASSQNRGRNYGYTF
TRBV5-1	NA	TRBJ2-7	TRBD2	TGCGCCAGCAGCCTGAGGAAGGGACTAGTGAAATACGAGCAGTACTTC	CASSLRKGLVKYEQYF
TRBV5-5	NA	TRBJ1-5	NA	TGTGCCAGCAGCTGGAACCGGGACAACAATCAGCCCCAGCATTTT	CASSWNRDNNQPQHF
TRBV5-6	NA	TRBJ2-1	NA	TGTGCCAGCAGCTTGGAAACAGGTTGGGGGTGGGAGCGGCAGTTCTTC	CASSLETGWGWERQFF
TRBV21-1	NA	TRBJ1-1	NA	TGTGCCAGCAGCAAAGTAGGTCCAGGGAGGGATTGGACTGAAGCTTTCTTT	CASSKVGPGRDWTEAFF
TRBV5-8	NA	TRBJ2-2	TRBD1	TGTGCCAGCATTCGGGACAGGGTTCACACCGGGGAGCTGTTTTTT	CASIRDRVHTGELFF
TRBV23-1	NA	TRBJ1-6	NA	TGCGCCAGCAGTCAATCGTTAAGGGGCTCCTATAATTCACCCCTCCACTTT	CASSQSLRGSYNSPLHF
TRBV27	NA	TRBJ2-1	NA	TGTGCCAGCAGTCAACACTCCTACAATGAGCAGTTCTTC	CASSQHSYNEQFF
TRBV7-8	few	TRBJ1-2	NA	TGTGCCAGCAGCTCCGTAGGTTCCAACGGCTACACCTTC	CASSSVGSNGYTF
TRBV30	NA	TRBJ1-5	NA	TGTGCCTGGGGGACGGGGGGAAATCAGCCCCAGCATTTT	CAWGTGGNQPQHF
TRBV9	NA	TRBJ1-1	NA	TGTGCCAGCAGCGGGGGGATCGTGAACACTGAAGCTTTCTTT	CASSGGIVNTEAFF
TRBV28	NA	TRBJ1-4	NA	TGTGCCAGCAGTTCGACAGCAACTAATGAAAAACTGTTTTTT	CASSSTATNEKLFF
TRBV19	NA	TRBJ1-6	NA	TGTGCCAGTAGCCGGGGCGAGGGTAATTCACCCCTCCACTTT	CASSRGEGNSPLHF
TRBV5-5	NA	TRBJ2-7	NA	TGTGCCAGCAGCTTGGAGGAGGAGGGGAGGGAGCAGTACTTC	CASSLEEEGREQYF
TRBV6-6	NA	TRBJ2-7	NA	TGTGCCAGCAGTTACTCGGTTGCCAAAGGAGGGTCCGAGCAGTACTTC	CASSYSVAKGGSEQYF
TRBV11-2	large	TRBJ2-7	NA	TGTGCCAGCTCCTGGGGCTCCGATCTATACGAGCAGTACTTC	CASSWGSDLYEQYF
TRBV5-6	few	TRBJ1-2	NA	TGTGCCAGCAGCTCGCTGGGGGTCCTGAATGGCTACACCTTC	CASSSLGVLNGYTF
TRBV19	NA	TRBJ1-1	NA	TGTGCCAGTAAAATTGACAGGCCGAGGACTGAAGCTTTCTTT	CASKIDRPRTEAFF
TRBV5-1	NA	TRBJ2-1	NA	TGCGCCAGCAGCTTGGAGGGGGGCGCCTACAATGAGCAGTTCTTC	CASSLEGGAYNEQFF
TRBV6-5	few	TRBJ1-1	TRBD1	TGTGCCAGCAGTTACGACAGGGCGAACACTGAAGCTTTCTTT	CASSYDRANTEAFF
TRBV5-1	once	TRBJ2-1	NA	TGCGCCAGCAGCTTGGGGACAACCTCCTACAATGAGCAGTTCTTC	CASSLGTTSYNEQFF
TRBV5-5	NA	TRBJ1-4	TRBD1	TGTGCCAGCAGCTTGGTCCTGACAGGGAGGGCCCGGGAAAAACTGTTTTTT	CASSLVLTGRAREKLFF
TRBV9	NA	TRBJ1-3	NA	TGTGCCAGCAGCGGGGGTGCAAACACCATATATTTT	CASSGGANTIYF
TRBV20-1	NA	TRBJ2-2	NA	TGCAGTGCGCAATACGGGGAGCTGTTTTTT	CSAQYGELFF
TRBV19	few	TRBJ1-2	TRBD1	TGTGCCAGTAGTAAAGGGGGCGAATACTATGGCTACACCTTC	CASSKGGEYYGYTF
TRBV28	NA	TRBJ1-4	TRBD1	TGTGCCAGCAGTTTATTCGGACAGGGGCTTAATGAAAAACTGTTTTTT	CASSLFGQGLNEKLFF